This T cell receptor (beta chain) is from a study of T cell repertoires in cytomegalovirus infection. In the study overall: Matching HLA type, along with CMV infection, was indicated by public TCR beta signatures. Study outcomes and limitations: Using cumulative public TCR beta family frequency, the authors identified those who carried CMV together with the relevant HLA. HLA-C-restricted CMV-specific TCR beta clonotypes prevailed in the ex vivo response.

This CDR3 contains 10 residues. Trimming took off 0 bases at V and 7 bases at J, with 0 bases between the two ends. The germline V gene encodes CDR1 LGHDT and CDR2 YNNKEL (reference sequence). This clonotype showed up just a few times. The antigen remains undetermined. TCRdb reprocessed the reads via MiXCR and lists one record per CDR3 protein. The table includes some 150,000 distinct CDR3 sequences, approximately 5.9% detected once. Sequenced material: PBMCs. The sequence was obtained from a human donor in good health (CMV status not recorded). Some clones in this sample may be carry-over from other donors' samples. V and J are TRBV3-1 and TRBJ2-5; D is ambiguous. CDR3 DNA sequence: TGTGCCAGCAGCCAAGAGACCCAGTACTTC. It codes for CASSQETQYF.